This T cell receptor beta chain appears in the sequencing data of a study of cytomegalovirus exposure and HLA in healthy donors. V dropped 3 bases and J dropped 0; count of bases not matched to a gene: 2. The CDR3 runs 15 residues. Looked up from germline, CDR1 is SNHLY and CDR2 is FYNNEI. The table came from immunoSEQ multiplex PCR; TCRdb's copy has only in-frame clones and leaves some out. The sample includes approximately 150,000 clones, roughly 80% of them seen just once. The sequenced sample was PBMCs. The rearrangement links TRBV2 to TRBJ1-3, with 7 bases aligning to TRBD1. This clonotype was obtained from a man younger than 45 in good health and CMV-seropositive. The CDR3 is CASSEGQFSGNTIYF. CDR3 DNA: TGTGCCAGCAGTGAGGGACAGTTCTCTGGAAACACCATATATTTT.